This is a list of T cell receptor beta chains from one sample in a study of early T cells in non-severe SARS-CoV-2 infection. Each CDR3 protein is one row after TCRdb ran MiXCR on the 5' RACE reads. The sample shows tens of thousands of distinct CDR3 sequences, more than 13% of them seen only once. The material sequenced was whole blood. Source of these receptors: an adult who was a healthcare worker with PCR-confirmed SARS-CoV-2 infection or an uninfected control (not recorded which). Both conserved end residues are part of each CDR3. A D gene is named only where the DNA matches it firmly. Clone size is given for some rows only: seen once, a few or many times, or a class if the clone is expanded.

>TRBJ2-2|NA|TRBV3-1|few
TGTGCCAGCAGCCAAGTGGGGACTGCCGGGGAGCTGTTTTTT
CASSQVGTAGELFF
>TRBJ1-4|NA|TRBV28|NA
TGTGCCAGCAGTCCACCGGGACGGAGCAATGAAAAACTGTTTTTT
CASSPPGRSNEKLFF
>TRBJ2-2|NA|TRBV7-6|many
TGTGCCAGCAGCCCCACCGCGGTTGGTCGGAACACCGGGGAGCTGTTTTTT
CASSPTAVGRNTGELFF
>TRBJ2-3|TRBD2|TRBV28|many
TGTGCCAGCAGTTCCTGGACTAGCGGGGGGGCCGCAGATACGCAGTATTTT
CASSSWTSGGAADTQYF
>TRBJ1-6|NA|TRBV7-3|NA
TGTGCCAGCAGCCCCGGGGCCTCGGCAAATTCACCCCTCCACTTT
CASSPGASANSPLHF
>TRBJ2-6|TRBD2|TRBV14|NA
TGTGCCAGCAGCCAGACCGGGGGGAGGAATTTACCTTCTGGGGCCAACGTCCTGACTTTC
CASSQTGGRNLPSGANVLTF
>TRBJ1-5|NA|TRBV20-1|NA
TGCAGTGCTAGAGGGCAAAGGGGCCTCAATCAGCCCCAGCATTTT
CSARGQRGLNQPQHF
>TRBJ2-3|TRBD2|TRBV5-4|NA
TGTGCCAGCAGCTGGCCCGGACTAGCGGATGATACGCAGTATTTT
CASSWPGLADDTQYF
>TRBJ1-1|NA|TRBV12-3/TRBV12-4|NA
TGTGCCAGCAGTTTGCGGTATACCGAAGCTTTCTTT
CASSLRYTEAFF
>TRBJ2-7|NA|TRBV7-8|few
TGTGCCAGCAGCTTAGGACAGGTAGACAATAACTTCTACGAGCAGTACTTC
CASSLGQVDNNFYEQYF
>TRBJ1-5|NA|TRBV12-3/TRBV12-4|few
TGTGCCAGCAGTTTAGGAGGGGTCGCCCTCAATCAGCCCCAGCATTTT
CASSLGGVALNQPQHF
>TRBJ2-7|NA|TRBV2|few
TGTGCCAGCAGGGACAGTTTCTACGAGCAGTACTTC
CASRDSFYEQYF
>TRBJ1-5|NA|TRBV10-3|NA
TGTGCCATCAATCAGGGGAGCAATCAGCCCCAGCATTTT
CAINQGSNQPQHF
>TRBJ1-6|TRBD1|TRBV6-2/TRBV6-3|few
TGTGCCAGCAGGCAGACCGGGACAGGGAATTCACCCCTCCACTTT
CASRQTGTGNSPLHF
>TRBJ1-5|NA|TRBV20-1|few
TGCAGTGCTAGAGCCCCCTACAAAAGCCCAGGGCTTAGCAATCAGCCCCAGCATTTT
CSARAPYKSPGLSNQPQHF
>TRBJ1-2|NA|TRBV29-1|NA
TGCAGTTACCTCCGGGACACCACCGGCTACACCTTC
CSYLRDTTGYTF
>TRBJ1-1|TRBD1|TRBV28|NA
TGTGCCAGCAGTACGGAGGACAGGGTGGGCACTGAAGCTTTCTTT
CASSTEDRVGTEAFF
>TRBJ2-5|NA|TRBV28|many
TGTGCCAGCAGTTTACCCGGACAGCAAGAGACCCAGTACTTC
CASSLPGQQETQYF
>TRBJ2-7|NA|TRBV28|few
TGTGCCAGCACCGCCGAGAGGGACGAGCAGTACTTC
CASTAERDEQYF
>TRBJ2-2|NA|TRBV29-1|NA
TGCAGCGCCCGGGGGCTCGGGGAGCTGTTTTTT
CSARGLGELFF
>TRBJ2-3|TRBD2|TRBV2|NA
TGTGCCAGCAGTGATCGTCTAGCGGGCACAGATACGCAGTATTTT
CASSDRLAGTDTQYF